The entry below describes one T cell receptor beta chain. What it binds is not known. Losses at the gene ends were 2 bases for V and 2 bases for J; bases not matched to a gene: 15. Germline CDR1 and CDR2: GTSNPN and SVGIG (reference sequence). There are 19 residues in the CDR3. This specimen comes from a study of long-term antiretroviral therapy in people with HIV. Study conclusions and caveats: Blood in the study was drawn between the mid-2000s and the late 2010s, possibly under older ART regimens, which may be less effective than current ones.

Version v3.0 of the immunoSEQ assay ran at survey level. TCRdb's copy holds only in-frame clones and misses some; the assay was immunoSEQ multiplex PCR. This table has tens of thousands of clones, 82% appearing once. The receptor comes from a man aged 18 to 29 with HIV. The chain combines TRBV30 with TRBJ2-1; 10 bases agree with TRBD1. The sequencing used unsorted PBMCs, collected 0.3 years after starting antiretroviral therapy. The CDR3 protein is CAWSSRRAGQGTAYNEQFF. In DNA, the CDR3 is TGTGCCTGGAGTTCTAGGCGCGCGGGACAGGGGACAGCCTACAATGAGCAGTTCTTC.